The source of this TCR beta chain is a study of blood T cell repertoires in COVID-19. Turning to the study itself: Researchers got acute and convalescent COVID-19 samples from the United States, Italy and Spain. T cells, B-cell-depleted T cells, or PBMCs provided the cDNA or gDNA that served as material.

Only in-frame clones appear in the TCRdb table, and some are missing; sequencing was by immunoSEQ multiplex PCR. The sample lists more than 300,000 clones, approximately 93% seen once, with 0.86% in the top ten. Self-reported history from a screening survey and questionnaire set each donor's cohort. Exposed volunteers were people who met a COVID-19 case within 2 weeks before study entry. Germline CDR1 SGHTA, CDR2 FQGNSA. This CDR3 is 12 amino acids long. V was clipped by 4 bases and J by 4 bases, with 7 bases between them. This sequence joins TRBV7-2 and TRBJ1-1; D gene ambiguous. The sequenced material came from PBMCs or T cells enriched from blood (not recorded which). This TCR came from a woman between 40 and 50 years old who had been exposed to COVID-19. The CDR3 loop reads CASSYDTTEAFF. The CDR3 nucleotides read TGTGCCAGCAGCTATGACACCACTGAAGCTTTCTTT.